This T cell receptor (beta chain) comes out of a study of identical twins. Study-wide points: Findings came from cross-sectional statistics, without long-term follow-up of donors.

TCRdb re-derived calls from the 5' RACE reads in MiXCR, one entry per CDR3 protein. The data show about 480,000 distinct CDR3 sequences, over 12% seen once. Germline-derived CDR1 and CDR2 are LGHDT and YNNKEL (reference sequence). The CDR3 is made up of 16 amino acids. Trimming stripped 0 bases from V and 1 base from J, with 7 bases between. The donors were all healthy and Caucasian. This clonotype showed up just a few times. Its antigen is unidentified. The sample was also linked to a second study, of yellow fever vaccine responses in identical twins. As reported in that work: Reportedly, the response of twins' T cells to the vaccine seemed partly convergent, partly personalized.

This sequence originates from a woman between 18 and 30 years old in good health. The source material was CD4+ T cells sorted from blood. This chain links TRBV3-1 with TRBJ2-6; no reliable D call. The CDR3 is CASSQEAISGANVLTF. DNA of the CDR3: TGTGCCAGCAGCCAAGAGGCCATATCTGGGGCCAACGTCCTGACTTTC.